This record looks at one T cell receptor beta chain sequence and its context. This sample is part of a study of blood T cell repertoires in COVID-19. Study-level information: Donors in the United States, Italy and Spain gave samples during acute or convalescent COVID-19. Sources were T cells, B-cell-depleted T cells, or PBMCs; the material itself was cDNA or gDNA.

In the original workflow: Researchers report that nucleated cell counts were estimated from reference gene primer amplification. The assay was immunoSEQ multiplex PCR, and TCRdb's table has in-frame clones only and misses some. V and J calls and clone size are as listed in that table; D and trimming were resolved from the DNA. In the table there are roughly 140,000 clones, about four fifths of which are singletons. Trimming took off 3 bases at V and 2 bases at J, with 6 bases between the two ends. Germline assignment: CDR1 SGDLS and CDR2 YYNGEE. This CDR3 spans 12 amino acids. It was within 2 weeks before study entry that exposed participants met a COVID-19 case.

The sequence came from a woman between 18 and 29 years old who had been exposed to COVID-19. This chain uses TRBV9 with TRBJ2-7; no reliable D call. The sequencing input was PBMCs or T cells enriched from blood (not recorded which). The CDR3 nucleotides are TGTGCCAGCAGCGCATCCACCTACGAGCAGTACTTC. It specifies CASSASTYEQYF. Combining the CDR3 with reference TRBV9 and TRBJ2-7 gives the whole variable domain DSGVTQTPKHLITATGQRVTLRCSPRSGDLSVYWYQQSLDQGLQFLIQYYNGEERAKGNILERFSAQQFPDLHSELNLSSLELGDSALYFCASSASTYEQYFGPGTRLTVT.